The 29 T cell receptor beta chains reported below all come from one sample, sequenced in a study of T cells after posttransplantation cyclophosphamide. The protocol was immunoSEQ multiplex PCR, while the TCRdb copy is restricted to in-frame clones and leaves out a portion. The sample carries about 16,000 clones, 90% to 95% recorded once. Cells defined as naive were viable CD3+CD4+ or CD3+CD8+ and CCR7+CD45RA+CD45RO-CD95-CD27+CD28+. Material: naive CD4+ T cells sorted from blood. Every receptor here comes from a woman aged 45 to 65 in good health and a related stem cell transplant donor.

The chain links TRBV7-8 to TRBJ1-4, with 8 bases aligning to TRBD1. Germline assignment: CDR1 SGHVS and CDR2 FQNEAQ. This CDR3 is 16 amino acids long. V lost 5 bases to trimming and J lost 9 bases; unmatched junction nucleotides: 14. Here the CDR3 DNA reads TGTGCCAGCAGCCTAGGACAGGGCGGAGGAAGAAAAAAACTGTTTTTT. It encodes CASSLGQGGGRKKLFF.

This chain links TRBV6-5 with TRBJ2-4; no clear D. CDR1 and CDR2 from the germline V gene are MNHEY and SVGAGI. V lost 6 bases, J lost 0 bases, and 12 bases lay in between. This CDR3 spans 15 amino acids. The CDR3 bases are TGTGCCAGCAGGCAAACAGTTCTAGCCAAAAACATTCAGTACTTC. It is translated as CASRQTVLAKNIQYF.

The gene calls are TRBV7-2 and TRBJ1-5; D remains unclear. CDR1 and CDR2 from the germline V gene are SGHTA and FQGNSA. Trimming stripped 1 base from V and 0 bases from J, with 19 bases between. The CDR3 is 19 amino acids. The CDR3 reads CASSLGARIGSDSNQPQHF. CDR3 DNA sequence: TGTGCCAGCAGCTTAGGAGCGCGAATAGGATCCGATAGCAATCAGCCCCAGCATTTT.

J is TRBJ2-7 and V is TRBV6-5; 12 bases fit TRBD2. The CDR3 runs 14 residues. Trimming at V came to 5 bases and at J to 3 bases, leaving 2 bases not matched to a gene. The V gene's germline CDR1 is MNHEY and CDR2 SVGAGI. The CDR3: CASSVTSGSYEQYF. The DNA for the CDR3 is TGTGCCAGCAGTGTGACTAGCGGGAGCTACGAGCAGTACTTC.

The J gene is TRBJ1-2, the V gene TRBV7-6, with TRBD1 as a possible D gene (5 bases). V lost 5 bases to trimming and J lost 8 bases, with 27 bases between them. Germline V lookup: CDR1 SGHVS, CDR2 FNYEAQ. The CDR3 sequence is 17 residues long. CDR3 amino acids: CASSPDPPTVTPWGYTF. The CDR3 nucleotides read TGTGCCAGCAGCCCGGACCCCCCGACAGTCACTCCTTGGGGCTACACCTTC.

The chain is built from TRBV7-9 and TRBJ2-7, with 9 bases identical to TRBD1. Germline values: CDR1 SEHNR, CDR2 FQNEAQ (reference sequence). CDR3 length: 15 amino acids. Trimming cost V 0 bases and J 2 bases; bases outside gene matches: 2. The CDR3 reads CASSLAGTGPYEQYF. The CDR3 bases are TGTGCCAGCAGCTTAGCAGGGACAGGGCCCTACGAGCAGTACTTC.

This chain uses TRBV5-1 with TRBJ2-2; a possible D gene is TRBD1 (6 bases). The CDR3 is made up of 14 amino acids. Germline V gives CDR1 SGHRS, CDR2 YFSETQ. Trimming shortened V by 5 bases and J by 5 bases, and 13 bases separated the two germline ends. CDR3 DNA: TGCGCCAGCAGTCAATGGGGGCAGACCGGGGAGCTGTTTTTT. Amino acid sequence: CASSQWGQTGELFF. Filled out from reference TRBV5-1 and TRBJ2-2, the complete variable domain reads KAGVTQTPRYLIKTRGQQVTLSCSPISGHRSVSWYQQTPGQGLQFLFEYFSETQRNKGNFPGRFSGRQFSNSRSEMNVSTLELGDSALYLCASSQWGQTGELFFGEGSRLTVL.

The CDR3 DNA reads as TGTGCCAGCAGCGGGCACAATAATCAGCCCCAGCATTTT. Its protein product is CASSGHNNQPQHF. V is TRBV9 and J is TRBJ1-5; no firm D call. CDR3 length: 13 amino acids. In germline, CDR1 is SGDLS, CDR2 YYNGEE. Trimming pared 3 bases from V and 4 bases from J, leaving 8 bases between. Supplemented by reference TRBV9 and TRBJ1-5, the full variable domain reads DSGVTQTPKHLITATGQRVTLRCSPRSGDLSVYWYQQSLDQGLQFLIQYYNGEERAKGNILERFSAQQFPDLHSELNLSSLELGDSALYFCASSGHNNQPQHFGDGTRLSIL.

The V and J genes are TRBV5-1 and TRBJ2-6; 7 bases are a match to TRBD2. Germline lookup yields CDR1 SGHRS and CDR2 YFSETQ. There are 15 residues in the CDR3. V trimming: 9 bases; J trimming: 0 bases; junction bases outside the gene matches: 6. The CDR3 reads CATSSGNSGANVLTF. In DNA form, the CDR3 reads TGCGCCACCTCGAGCGGGAACTCTGGGGCCAACGTCCTGACTTTC.

This clone was recorded once. This chain joins TRBV27 and TRBJ2-5; 10 bases map to TRBD2. The V segment lost 3 bases and the J segment 7 bases; nucleotides outside the gene matches: 11. CDR1 is MNHEY and CDR2 is SMNVEV in the germline V gene (reference sequence). The CDR3 is made up of 16 amino acids. In DNA, the CDR3 is TGTGCCAGCAGTTTTTCGAGCGGGAGGGCCGGAGGGACCCAGTACTTC. Protein sequence: CASSFSSGRAGGTQYF.

This rearrangement joins TRBV5-1 to TRBJ1-2; the D is unclear. CDR3 length: 15 residues. The V gene's germline CDR1 is SGHRS and CDR2 YFSETQ. V lost 4 bases to trimming and J lost 5 bases, with 18 bases between them. CDR3 nucleotides: TGCGCCAGCAGCCCGCCGGGGAGGGCCGAATATGGCTACACCTTC. Amino acids: CASSPPGRAEYGYTF. Supplemented by reference TRBV5-1 and TRBJ1-2, the full variable domain reads KAGVTQTPRYLIKTRGQQVTLSCSPISGHRSVSWYQQTPGQGLQFLFEYFSETQRNKGNFPGRFSGRQFSNSRSEMNVSTLELGDSALYLCASSPPGRAEYGYTFGSGTRLTVV.

The genes are TRBV7-2 and TRBJ2-1, with a weak D call TRBD2 (5 bases). CDR3 length: 15 amino acids. Trimming cost V 2 bases and J 1 base, with 9 bases left between them. Germline V gene data show CDR1 as SGHTA and CDR2 as FQGNSA. The CDR3 region is CASSLRRSSYNEQFF. CDR3 bases: TGTGCCAGCAGCTTAAGGAGGTCGTCCTACAATGAGCAGTTCTTC.

A remark on this clone: A junction end diverges from the germline sequence, so it may reflect a read error. The chain uses TRBV4-3 and TRBJ2-2; 8 bases match TRBD1. The CDR3 has 15 residues. Germline CDR1 reads LGHNA; CDR2 reads YSLEER. This chain's CDR3 is CASSRRQGSTWELFF. DNA of the CDR3: TGCGCCAGCAGCCGCAGACAGGGGTCCACCTGGGAGCTGTTTTTT.

The V call is TRBV7-9, the J call TRBJ2-1; D possibly corresponds to TRBD1 (5 bases). Trimming removed 5 bases from V and 4 bases from J, with 9 bases in between. The CDR3 length is 13 residues. Per germline, CDR1 SEHNR and CDR2 FQNEAQ (reference sequence). CDR3 sequence: CASSQDSYNEQFF. The CDR3 DNA follows: TGTGCCAGCAGCCAAGACAGTTACAATGAGCAGTTCTTC.

V gene TRBV2 combines with J gene TRBJ2-1, with D possibly matching TRBD2 (6 bases). The V and J ends lost 6 bases and 5 bases respectively, with 14 bases between them. Looked up from germline, CDR1 is SNHLY and CDR2 is FYNNEI. The CDR3 loop spans 14 amino acids. The CDR3, as DNA: TGTGCCAGCAGCCTGACTAGTATTAACAATGAGCAGTTCTTC. As protein: CASSLTSINNEQFF.

The chain carries TRBV9 and TRBJ2-7, with 10 bases matching TRBD2. CDR1 and CDR2 from the germline V gene are SGDLS and YYNGEE. The junction had 13 bases not matched to a gene; V was cut back by 3 bases and J by 1 base. There are 18 residues in the CDR3. The CDR3 DNA reads as TGTGCCAGCAGCGCAGGGGGCCCTAGCGGGAGCCTTTCCTACGAGCAGTACTTC. It codes for CASSAGGPSGSLSYEQYF.

The chain employs TRBV29-1 and TRBJ2-1, with D possibly being TRBD2 (6 bases). The CDR3 is 13 residues long. V was trimmed by 7 bases and J by 4 bases, leaving 14 bases between them. Per germline, CDR1 SQVTM and CDR2 ANQGSEA. The CDR3 here is CSATVADYNEQFF. The CDR3 DNA sequence: TGCAGCGCTACGGTAGCGGATTACAATGAGCAGTTCTTC.

V is TRBV5-4 and J is TRBJ2-5; D not certain. The V and J ends lost 0 bases and 2 bases respectively, with 2 bases between them. The CDR3 contains 12 residues. Germline loops: CDR1 SGHNT, CDR2 YYREEE (reference sequence). For the CDR3, the DNA is TGTGCCAGCAGCTTGGCTCAAGAGACCCAGTACTTC. This translates into CASSLAQETQYF. Filled out from reference TRBV5-4 and TRBJ2-5, the complete variable domain reads ETGVTQSPTHLIKTRGQQVTLRCSSQSGHNTVSWYQQALGQGPQFIFQYYREEENGRGNFPPRFSGLQFPNYSSELNVNALELDDSALYLCASSLAQETQYFGPGTRLLVL.

This chain uses TRBV9 with TRBJ2-6; TRBD1 aligns across 7 bases. CDR3 size: 18 residues. Per germline, CDR1 SGDLS and CDR2 YYNGEE. After removal of 4 bases from V and 0 bases from J, the junction contained 10 bases not matched to a gene. CDR3 DNA sequence: TGTGCCAGCAGCCCTCTGGGACAGCTCCGCTCTGGGGCCAACGTCCTGACTTTC. It codes for CASSPLGQLRSGANVLTF.

V is TRBV9 and J is TRBJ2-5, with D hard to call. The V gene lost 0 bases and the J gene lost 4 bases, with 10 bases spanning the gap. This CDR3 has 14 amino acids. Germline V gives CDR1 SGDLS, CDR2 YYNGEE. CDR3: CASSVGEARETQYF. CDR3 DNA sequence: TGTGCCAGCAGCGTAGGTGAGGCCCGAGAGACCCAGTACTTC.

V and J are TRBV4-1 and TRBJ2-7; possible D gene TRBD2, 5 bases. V was pared by 0 bases and J by 3 bases, with 15 bases between. The length of the CDR3 is 16 residues. Germline loops: CDR1 MGHRA, CDR2 YSYEKL. The CDR3 is CASSQDGRLALYEQYF. DNA for the CDR3: TGCGCCAGCAGCCAAGATGGCAGGCTAGCTCTCTACGAGCAGTACTTC.

The J gene is TRBJ1-5, the V gene TRBV7-3; TRBD1 might be the D (6 bases). Trimming took off 3 bases at V and 1 base at J, with 10 bases between the two ends. Germline V gene sequence: CDR1 SGHTA, CDR2 FQGTGA. CDR3 size: 15 residues. The CDR3 region has the DNA TGTGCCAGCAGCTTCCGAGACAGGAGCAATCAGCCCCAGCATTTT. This sequence encodes CASSFRDRSNQPQHF. The full variable domain, rest sourced from reference TRBV7-3 and TRBJ1-5, is GAGVSQTPSNKVTEKGKYVELRCDPISGHTALYWYRQSLGQGPEFLIYFQGTGAADDSGLPNDRFFAVRPEGSVSTLKIQRTERGDSAVYLCASSFRDRSNQPQHFGDGTRLSIL.

The genes are TRBV19 and TRBJ1-5, with D possibly TRBD1 on 5 matching bases. From germline, CDR1 is LNHDA and CDR2 SQIVND (reference sequence). This CDR3 contains 14 residues. Between the trimmed V and J ends, which lost 7 bases and 7 bases, there was a span of 17 bases. CDR3 protein: CASTPQGKGQPQHF. The CDR3 DNA follows: TGTGCCAGTACCCCTCAGGGTAAGGGACAGCCCCAGCATTTT.

In this sample, this clone turned up once. The V and J genes are TRBV13 and TRBJ2-1, with TRBD2 as a possible D gene (6 bases). Trimming removed 4 bases from V and 5 bases from J, with 18 bases in between. Germline CDR1 and CDR2: PRHDT and FYEKMQ (reference sequence). The CDR3 runs 16 residues. The CDR3 DNA follows: TGTGCCAGCAGCTACTGGGGGGTGAGTTTCCACAATGAGCAGTTCTTC. Amino acid sequence: CASSYWGVSFHNEQFF.

The chain couples TRBV7-2 to TRBJ2-2; D not certain. The CDR3 consists of 13 residues. V shed 1 base and J shed 5 bases, with 5 bases lying between them. CDR1 and CDR2 (germline): SGHTA, FQGNSA. CDR3 coding DNA: TGTGCCAGCAGCTTAGTTCGGACCGGGGAGCTGTTTTTT. Protein product: CASSLVRTGELFF.

The J gene is TRBJ1-2, the V gene TRBV28; D not certain. The germline V gene encodes CDR1 MDHEN and CDR2 SYDVKM. The CDR3 consists of 12 residues. The V and J ends lost 3 bases and 8 bases respectively, with 10 bases between them. The CDR3 protein is CASSFPGGGYTF. For the CDR3, the DNA is TGTGCCAGCAGTTTTCCAGGAGGGGGCTACACCTTC.

The chain carries TRBV5-6 and TRBJ2-5; D is ambiguous. Gene TRBJ2-7 matches the end of the DNA better, so the J call may be wrong. There are 12 residues in the CDR3. Germline CDR1 SGHDT, CDR2 YYEEEE. This CDR3 is CASSFIGREQYF. The CDR3 nucleotides read TGTGCCAGCAGCTTCATTGGTCGCGAGCAGTACTTC.

This clone is a singleton in its sample. V gene TRBV7-9 combines with J gene TRBJ2-7; the D gene is possibly TRBD1 (5 bases). V gave up 3 bases and J gave up 5 bases, with 11 bases separating them. This CDR3 has 13 amino acids. CDR1 is SEHNR and CDR2 is FQNEAQ in the germline V gene (reference sequence). CDR3 sequence reads: CASSFRWGDEQYF. In DNA, the CDR3 is TGTGCCAGCAGCTTCCGTTGGGGCGACGAGCAGTACTTC.

The chain carries TRBV7-9 and TRBJ2-5; D is undetermined. There are 12 residues in the CDR3. V dropped 0 bases and J dropped 7 bases, with 6 bases sitting between them. Germline CDR1 reads SEHNR; CDR2 reads FQNEAQ (reference sequence). CDR3 region: CASSLARGTQYF. In nucleotides, the CDR3 is TGTGCCAGCAGCTTAGCGCGAGGGACCCAGTACTTC.